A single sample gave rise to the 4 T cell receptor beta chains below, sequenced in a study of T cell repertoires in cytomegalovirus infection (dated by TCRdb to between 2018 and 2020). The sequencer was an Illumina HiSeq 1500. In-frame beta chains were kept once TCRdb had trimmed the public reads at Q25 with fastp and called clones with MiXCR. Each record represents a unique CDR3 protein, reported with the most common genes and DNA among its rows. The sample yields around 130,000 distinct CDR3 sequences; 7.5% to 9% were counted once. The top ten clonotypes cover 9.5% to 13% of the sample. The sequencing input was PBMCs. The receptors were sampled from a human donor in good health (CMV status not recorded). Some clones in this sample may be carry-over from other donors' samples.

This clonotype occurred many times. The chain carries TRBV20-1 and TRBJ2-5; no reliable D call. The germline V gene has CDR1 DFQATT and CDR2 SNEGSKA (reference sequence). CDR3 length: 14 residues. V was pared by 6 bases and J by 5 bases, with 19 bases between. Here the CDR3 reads CSATTLGFRETQYF. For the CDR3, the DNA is TGCAGTGCAACCACCTTAGGCTTTCGGGAGACCCAGTACTTC.

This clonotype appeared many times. The CDR3 bases are TGTGCCAGCAGCTTAACTGCGGGGGTGCTAGAGACCCAGTACTTC. Translated: CASSLTAGVLETQYF. The V gene is TRBV7-6, the J gene TRBJ2-5, with 7 bases matching TRBD2. The CDR3 is 15 amino acids. The trim removed 2 bases at V and 4 bases at J, leaving 7 bases unmatched. Per germline, CDR1 SGHVS and CDR2 FNYEAQ.

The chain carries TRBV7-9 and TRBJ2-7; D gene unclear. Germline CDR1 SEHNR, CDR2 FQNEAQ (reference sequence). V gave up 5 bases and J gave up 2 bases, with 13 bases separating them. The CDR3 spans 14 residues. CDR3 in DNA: TGTGCCAGCAGCCGGCAGTTGGGCGCCTACGAGCAGTACTTC. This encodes CASSRQLGAYEQYF.

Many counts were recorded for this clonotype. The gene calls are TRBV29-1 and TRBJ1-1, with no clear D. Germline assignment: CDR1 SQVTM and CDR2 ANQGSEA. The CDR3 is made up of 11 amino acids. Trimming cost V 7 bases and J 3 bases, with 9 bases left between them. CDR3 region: CSAQPDTEAFF. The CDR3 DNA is TGCAGCGCTCAACCCGACACTGAAGCTTTCTTT. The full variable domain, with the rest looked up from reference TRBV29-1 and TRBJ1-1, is SAVISQKPSRDICQRGTSLTIQCQVDSQVTMMFWYRQQPGQSLTLIATANQGSEATYESGFVIDKFPISRPNLTFSTLTVSNMSPEDSSIYLCSAQPDTEAFFGQGTRLTVV.